Each of the 27 T cell receptor beta chains below was sequenced from the same sample in a study of PD-1 blockade in classical Hodgkin lymphoma. Data came from immunoSEQ multiplex PCR; TCRdb stores just in-frame clones and leaves some out. The sample lists about 23,000 clones, 90% occurring once. Time point noted: newly diagnosed, previously untreated cHL patient sample. By magnetic negative selection, CD4+ T cells were purified from thawed PBMCs. Sequencing was done on a sample of CD4+ T cells from blood. The receptors come from a human donor with classical Hodgkin lymphoma.

This clone was counted between two and nine times. The chain carries TRBV29-1 and TRBJ1-1; 8 nucleotides align to TRBD1. J was trimmed by 3 bases and V by 5 bases; bases with no gene match: 11. Germline lookup yields CDR1 SQVTM and CDR2 ANQGSEA. The CDR3 consists of 15 residues. This chain's CDR3 is CSVHPGQVWDTEAFF. CDR3 sequence (DNA): TGCAGCGTTCACCCGGGACAGGTTTGGGACACTGAAGCTTTCTTT.

J is TRBJ2-1 and V is TRBV19; the D is unclear. The germline CDR1 and CDR2 sequences are LNHDA and SQIVND (reference sequence). The V and J ends lost 6 bases and 4 bases respectively, with 10 bases between them. The length of the CDR3 is 13 residues. Here the CDR3 reads CASSDGTYNEQFF. CDR3 sequence (DNA): TGTGCCAGTAGCGACGGCACGTACAATGAGCAGTTCTTC.

This chain uses TRBV11-2 with TRBJ1-6, with TRBD1 matching over 8 bases. The germline gives CDR1 SGHAT, CDR2 FQNNGV. V gave up 5 bases and J gave up 10 bases; unmatched junction bases: 7. The CDR3 covers 14 residues. The CDR3 spells CASSDIRGLSPLHF. CDR3 coding DNA: TGTGCCAGCAGCGACATCAGGGGGCTGTCACCCCTCCACTTT.

V and J are TRBV6-6 and TRBJ2-7, with D unresolved. Germline V gene sequence: CDR1 MNHNY, CDR2 SVGAGI (reference sequence). The V end lost 2 bases, the J end lost 2 bases, and 7 bases lay between the germline ends. The length of the CDR3 is 13 residues. In DNA form, the CDR3 reads TGTGCCAGCAGTTACGCCGCAACCTACGAGCAGTACTTC. This translates into CASSYAATYEQYF.

This clone was found a few times. This chain uses TRBV7-9 with TRBJ1-2, with TRBD1 identical over 7 bases. The CDR3 runs 13 residues. With 4 bases clipped from V and 4 bases from J, the junction kept 3 bases outside the gene matches. Germline V gives CDR1 SEHNR, CDR2 FQNEAQ (reference sequence). Written as DNA, the CDR3 is TGTGCCAGCAGCTCCGGGACAGCCTATGGCTACACCTTC. This gives the protein CASSSGTAYGYTF.

The rearrangement uses TRBV6-4 and TRBJ2-2, with D unclear. Germline CDR1 MRHNA, CDR2 SNTAGT. Trimming left V 5 bases short and J 4 bases short, with 11 bases between. The CDR3 runs 14 residues. The CDR3 region has the DNA TGTGCCAGCAGTCCCGACACCTTCACCGGGGAGCTGTTTTTT. Its protein is CASSPDTFTGELFF.

The V call is TRBV7-9, the J call TRBJ1-3; D ambiguous. The V gene's germline CDR1 is SEHNR and CDR2 FQNEAQ (reference sequence). The CDR3 has 13 amino acids. V was clipped by 5 bases and J by 1 base, with 6 bases between them. The CDR3 is CASSAESGNTIYF. The CDR3 region has the DNA TGTGCCAGCAGCGCCGAGTCTGGAAACACCATATATTTT.

This clone showed up just once. The J gene is TRBJ2-3, the V gene TRBV10-3; 7 positions agree with TRBD2. Germline-derived CDR1 and CDR2 are ENHRY and SYGVKD. The CDR3 has 15 residues. Trimming removed 4 bases from V and 3 bases from J; junction bases left unmatched: 7. The CDR3 DNA follows: TGTGCCATCAGTGGTGGCGGGGGTTCGACAGATACGCAGTATTTT. As protein: CAISGGGGSTDTQYF.

This chain joins TRBV2 and TRBJ2-7, with TRBD2 as a possible D gene (6 bases). The CDR3 runs to 15 residues. The V end lost 7 bases, the J end lost 0 bases, and 16 bases lay between the germline ends. The V gene's germline CDR1 is SNHLY and CDR2 FYNNEI. The CDR3 loop reads CASKGRQGSSYEQYF. CDR3 coding DNA: TGTGCCAGCAAGGGGAGGCAGGGAAGCTCCTACGAGCAGTACTTC.

The chain couples TRBV27 to TRBJ1-3; a weak D match, TRBD1 (5 bases). Trimming cost V 0 bases and J 4 bases, with 16 bases left between them. CDR3 length: 17 residues. Germline CDR1 is MNHEY and CDR2 is SMNVEV (reference sequence). CDR3 DNA: TGTGCCAGCAGTTTATCACGACCGCGCGCAGGGGGAAACACCATATATTTT. It is translated as CASSLSRPRAGGNTIYF.

The chain couples TRBV6-5 to TRBJ2-5; 7 bases fit TRBD2. Germline CDR1 reads MNHEY; CDR2 reads SVGAGI. V lost 7 bases, J lost 4 bases, and 12 bases stayed unmatched. The CDR3 consists of 15 residues. The CDR3 sequence: CASKRTSGFSETQYF. In nucleotides, the CDR3 is TGTGCCAGCAAACGGACTAGTGGCTTTTCAGAGACCCAGTACTTC.

The gene calls are TRBV30 and TRBJ1-5, with D maybe TRBD1 (5 bases). Trimming pared 2 bases from V and 6 bases from J, leaving 11 bases between. From germline, CDR1 is GTSNPN and CDR2 SVGIG (reference sequence). The CDR3 has 13 amino acids. The CDR3 region is CAWSTGTRQPQHF. The DNA for the CDR3 is TGTGCCTGGAGTACAGGAACCCGTCAGCCCCAGCATTTT.

The chain carries TRBV10-3 and TRBJ2-1; 10 nucleotides align to TRBD2. Germline V gene data show CDR1 as ENHRY and CDR2 as SYGVKD. The CDR3 totals 15 residues. V was pared by 8 bases and J by 0 bases, with 4 bases of the junction left unmatched. The CDR3 sequence: CAIGTSVSSYNEQFF. CDR3 bases: TGTGCCATCGGGACTAGCGTAAGCTCCTACAATGAGCAGTTCTTC.

For the CDR3, the DNA is TGTGCCAGCAGTGAAGATCTAGCCGTCGGCAACGAGCAGTACTTC. Residues: CASSEDLAVGNEQYF. The chain is built from TRBV2 and TRBJ2-7; TRBD2 might be the D (5 bases). V lost 1 base to trimming and J lost 5 bases, with 15 bases between them. The CDR3 runs to 15 residues. Germline-derived CDR1 and CDR2 are SNHLY and FYNNEI.

This clone appeared a single time. The V and J genes are TRBV5-1 and TRBJ2-7, with 8 nucleotides matching TRBD1. From germline, CDR1 is SGHRS and CDR2 YFSETQ. The trim removed 3 bases at V and 11 bases at J, leaving 10 bases unmatched. The CDR3 totals 13 residues. For the CDR3, the DNA is TGCGCCAGCAGCTCAGAGACAGGGGCTTTTGAGTACTTC. It codes for CASSSETGAFEYF. The full variable domain, in which reference TRBV5-1 and TRBJ2-7 provide the parts outside the CDR3, is KAGVTQTPRYLIKTRGQQVTLSCSPISGHRSVSWYQQTPGQGLQFLFEYFSETQRNKGNFPGRFSGRQFSNSRSEMNVSTLELGDSALYLCASSSETGAFEYFGPGTRLTVT.

V usage is TRBV7-2 and J usage is TRBJ1-5; D is unresolved. This CDR3 has 14 residues. Germline V gene data show CDR1 as SGHTA and CDR2 as FQGNSA. Between the trimmed V and J ends, which lost 1 base and 7 bases, there was a span of 11 bases. This CDR3 is CASSLGRFGQPQHF. DNA for the CDR3: TGTGCCAGCAGCTTAGGTCGCTTTGGGCAGCCCCAGCATTTT. The variable domain in full, with the rest retrieved from reference TRBV7-2 and TRBJ1-5, is GAGVSQSPSNKVTEKGKDVELRCDPISGHTALYWYRQSLGQGLEFLIYFQGNSAPDKSGLPSDRFSAERTGGSVSTLTIQRTQQEDSAVYLCASSLGRFGQPQHFGDGTRLSIL.

CDR3 sequence reads: CASSVSDMNTEAFF. The CDR3 nucleotides are TGTGCCAGCAGCGTCAGCGACATGAACACTGAAGCTTTCTTT. This rearrangement joins TRBV9 to TRBJ1-1; D remains unclear. The length of the CDR3 is 14 residues. Per germline, CDR1 SGDLS and CDR2 YYNGEE. The V end lost 2 bases, the J end lost 0 bases, and 8 bases lay between the germline ends.

The chain uses TRBV27 and TRBJ2-5; weak D call: TRBD1 (7 bases). V lost 3 bases to trimming and J lost 1 base, with 21 bases between them. This CDR3 comprises 18 residues. Germline loops: CDR1 MNHEY, CDR2 SMNVEV (reference sequence). DNA of the CDR3: TGTGCCAGCAGTTTGCGGGGACAGCAAGGGTGGGCCCAAGAGACCCAGTACTTC. This gives the protein CASSLRGQQGWAQETQYF.

This chain uses TRBV2 with TRBJ2-4, with D perhaps matching TRBD1 or TRBD2 (5 bases each). Germline V gives CDR1 SNHLY, CDR2 FYNNEI. This CDR3 contains 15 residues. V lost 1 base, J lost 0 bases, and 7 bases lay in between. The CDR3 loop is CASSEGGKAKNIQYF. The CDR3 DNA is TGTGCCAGCAGTGAAGGGGGGAAAGCCAAAAACATTCAGTACTTC.

This sequence joins TRBV6-5 and TRBJ2-7; 14 bases match TRBD2. The CDR3 runs to 14 residues. J was trimmed by 6 bases and V by 5 bases; bases with no gene match: 3. Per the germline V gene, CDR1 is MNHEY and CDR2 is SVGAGI. The CDR3 region has the DNA TGTGCCAGCAGTGGGACTAGCGGGAGAGGCGAGCAGTACTTC. Its protein is CASSGTSGRGEQYF.

This rearrangement joins TRBV9 to TRBJ2-5; D might be TRBD1 (5 bases). V lost 0 bases and J 2 bases, leaving 17 bases between the germline ends. Germline V gene data show CDR1 as SGDLS and CDR2 as YYNGEE. CDR3 length: 17 residues. CDR3 in DNA: TGTGCCAGCAGCGTAGGTAGTTGGGGCAGTATGCAAGAGACCCAGTACTTC. Its protein product is CASSVGSWGSMQETQYF.

V and J are TRBV11-2 and TRBJ1-5, with D perhaps TRBD1 (5 bases). This CDR3 is built from 13 residues. Germline assignment: CDR1 SGHAT and CDR2 FQNNGV. V lost 1 base, J lost 5 bases, and 6 bases lay in between. In nucleotides, the CDR3 is TGTGCCAGCAGCTTAGCAGGGTATCAGCCCCAGCATTTT. Amino acids: CASSLAGYQPQHF.

The rearrangement joins TRBV10-3 to TRBJ1-3; D gene uncertain. Trimming removed 0 bases from V and 7 bases from J, with 4 bases in between. The CDR3 consists of 12 residues. Germline-derived CDR1 and CDR2 are ENHRY and SYGVKD. CDR3 sequence (DNA): TGTGCCATCAGTGAGTCGTTGAACACCATATATTTT. It yields the protein CAISESLNTIYF.

The chain links TRBV7-9 to TRBJ1-2, with 9 bases that match TRBD1. CDR1 and CDR2 from the germline V gene are SEHNR and FQNEAQ (reference sequence). J was trimmed by 4 bases and V by 5 bases; bases with no gene match: 5. CDR3 length: 14 residues. Here the CDR3 DNA reads TGTGCCAGCAGCCGGGGACAGGGCACCTATGGCTACACCTTC. Translating it yields CASSRGQGTYGYTF.

Only one count was recorded for this clone. The V call is TRBV5-1, the J call TRBJ1-3; the match to TRBD1 covers 7 bases. After removal of 4 bases from V and 3 bases from J, the junction contained 16 bases not matched to a gene. CDR1 and CDR2 from the germline V gene are SGHRS and YFSETQ. This CDR3 region has 18 residues. CDR3 coding DNA: TGCGCCAGCAGCACGACGACAGGGAGCACGCTTTTTGGAAACACCATATATTTT. Its protein product is CASSTTTGSTLFGNTIYF.

The chain has TRBV12-5 and TRBJ2-3; D gene unclear. The ends were cut back, 7 bases at V and 3 bases at J, with 8 bases in the middle. Germline lookup yields CDR1 LGHNT and CDR2 FRNRAP. CDR3 length: 12 residues. The CDR3 bases are TGTGCTAGTGCCCTGGGAACAGATACGCAGTATTTT. As protein: CASALGTDTQYF.

The V gene is TRBV2, the J gene TRBJ2-1; 11 bases agree with TRBD2. V shed 7 bases, J shed 2 bases, and the junction held 4 bases outside the gene matches. This CDR3 has 15 residues. In germline, CDR1 is SNHLY, CDR2 FYNNEI. Here the CDR3 reads CASNPTSGAYNEQFF. The CDR3 DNA reads as TGTGCCAGCAACCCGACTAGCGGGGCCTACAATGAGCAGTTCTTC.